The 13 T cell receptor beta chains below come from one sample, sequenced in a study of CD8 T cells in ankylosing spondylitis (dated by TCRdb to 2016 to 2017). Study-wide findings and limitations: Blood from ankylosing spondylitis patients appeared to be characterized by a TCR beta motif composed of eight or nine highly homologous amino acid variants.

No antigen is known for these receptors. Library construction relied on 5' RACE. Instrument on record: Illumina HiSeq 2500. TCRdb reworked the public reads: Q25 trimming with fastp, MiXCR clone assembly, productive beta chains retained. Rows with a matching CDR3 protein are joined into one entry that keeps the most common DNA and genes. For this sample there are 220,000 or so distinct CDR3 sequences; around 19% appear just once. The top ten constitute 40% to 50% of the sample. Source material: blood, either unsorted or a sorted T cell fraction (not recorded which). These TCRs come from a male donor with ankylosing spondylitis.

The chain carries TRBV7-9 and TRBJ2-7; D possibly uses TRBD1 or TRBD2 (6 bases each). CDR1 and CDR2 (germline): SEHNR, FQNEAQ (reference sequence). Trimming took 5 bases from V and 4 from J, leaving 12 bases between them. This CDR3 has 13 amino acids. This CDR3 is CASSAGTTYEQYF. CDR3 in DNA: TGTGCCAGCAGCGCGGGGACAACTTACGAGCAGTACTTC.

The V and J genes are TRBV10-2 and TRBJ1-1; TRBD1 agrees at 10 bases. V shed 6 bases and J 4 bases; nucleotides not matched to a gene: 5. The CDR3 covers 14 residues. CDR1 is WSHSY and CDR2 is SAAADI in the germline V gene. Here the CDR3 DNA reads TGCGCCAGCAGGACCGGGACAGGGGCCACTGAAGCTTTCTTT. Encoded protein: CASRTGTGATEAFF.

This clonotype has just a few counts. The chain joins TRBV27 to TRBJ2-1; possible D gene TRBD2, 5 bases. From germline, CDR1 is MNHEY and CDR2 SMNVEV (reference sequence). V was shortened by 0 bases and J by 8 bases, with 11 bases between the two germline ends. CDR3 length: 14 residues. The CDR3 reads CASSLSLAAYEQFF. CDR3 DNA: TGTGCCAGCAGTTTATCTCTAGCTGCCTATGAGCAGTTCTTC.

This clonotype showed up just a few times. This chain connects TRBV7-9 to TRBJ2-7, with 7 positions matching TRBD2. The CDR3 loop spans 14 amino acids. Germline CDR1 and CDR2: SEHNR and FQNEAQ (reference sequence). The J segment lost 2 bases and the V segment lost 8 bases, leaving 9 bases of the junction unmatched. The CDR3 bases are TGTGCCAGCGGGTCTACAGCGGGGACCTACGAGCAGTACTTC. This sequence encodes CASGSTAGTYEQYF. Supplemented by reference TRBV7-9 and TRBJ2-7, the full variable domain reads DTGVSQNPRHKITKRGQNVTFRCDPISEHNRLYWYRQTLGQGPEFLTYFQNEAQLEKSRLLSDRFSAERPKGSFSTLEIQRTEQGDSAMYLCASGSTAGTYEQYFGPGTRLTVT.

The V and J genes are TRBV7-9 and TRBJ1-2; D not resolved. The CDR3 is 15 amino acids. CDR1 and CDR2 (germline): SEHNR, FQNEAQ (reference sequence). With 4 bases removed from V and 3 bases from J, the gap between germline ends came to 15 bases. CDR3 sequence: CASSSQTYKDYGYTF. CDR3 coding DNA: TGTGCCAGCAGCTCCCAGACCTACAAGGACTATGGCTACACCTTC.

This clonotype was seen at least ten times. The chain uses TRBV5-1 and TRBJ2-3; 7 nucleotides match TRBD2. The junction had 7 bases not matched to a gene; V was cut back by 0 bases and J by 3 bases. This CDR3 region has 16 residues. Germline V lookup: CDR1 SGHRS, CDR2 YFSETQ. The chain's CDR3 is CASSLAAGGSTDTQYF. The CDR3 nucleotides read TGCGCCAGCAGCTTGGCCGCAGGCGGGAGTACAGATACGCAGTATTTT.

V gene TRBV18 combines with J gene TRBJ2-7; 9 bases align to TRBD2. Germline CDR1 is KGHSH and CDR2 is LQKENI. Trimming at V came to 0 bases and at J to 0 bases, leaving 3 bases not matched to a gene. The CDR3 is 16 amino acids. The CDR3 nucleotides are TGTGCCAGCTCACCACCGGTAGCGGGAGCCTCCTACGAGCAGTACTTC. This sequence encodes CASSPPVAGASYEQYF.

Written as DNA, the CDR3 is TGTGCCAGCAGTTTGCCCGGAGGGGAAAAACTGTTTTTT. This translates into CASSLPGGEKLFF. The rearrangement links TRBV12-3 or TRBV12-4 to TRBJ1-4; D is uncertain. V lost 3 bases to trimming and J lost 8 bases, with 10 bases between them. The CDR3 covers 13 residues.

In its sample, this clonotype was seen a few times. V usage is TRBV24-1 and J usage is TRBJ2-3, with a tentative D call TRBD1 (5 bases). V was pared by 4 bases and J by 4 bases, with 11 bases between. This CDR3 is built from 14 residues. Germline CDR1 is KGHDR and CDR2 is SFDVKD. CDR3 DNA: TGTGCCACCAGTGACCCAGGGATGGCAGATACGCAGTATTTT. This sequence encodes CATSDPGMADTQYF.

The chain combines TRBV10-3 with TRBJ2-1, with 13 bases identical to TRBD2. The germline V gene encodes CDR1 ENHRY and CDR2 SYGVKD. The V and J ends lost 3 bases and 6 bases, in that order; junction bases with no gene match: 8. CDR3 length: 17 residues. In DNA, the CDR3 is TGTGCCATCAGTGACCGAGGACTAGCGGGAGTCAGCAATGAGCAGTTCTTC. It specifies CAISDRGLAGVSNEQFF.

This clonotype was counted ten times or more. The chain joins TRBV29-1 to TRBJ2-2, with a possible D match to TRBD1 (5 bases). This CDR3 is built from 15 residues. Germline CDR1 and CDR2: SQVTM and ANQGSEA. Between the trimmed V and J ends, which lost 0 bases and 0 bases, there was a span of 8 bases. CDR3 in amino acids: CSVEDPGSNTGELFF. The CDR3 DNA is TGCAGCGTTGAAGACCCAGGGTCGAACACCGGGGAGCTGTTTTTT.

This clonotype has more than one count but fewer than ten. V is TRBV20-1 and J is TRBJ2-7; 10 nucleotides line up with TRBD2. Germline loops: CDR1 DFQATT, CDR2 SNEGSKA (reference sequence). J gave up 3 bases and V 0 bases, and 11 bases lay outside the gene matches. This CDR3 contains 17 residues. The CDR3 region is CSARDYQTSGNFYEQYF. CDR3 DNA sequence: TGCAGTGCTAGAGATTATCAAACTAGCGGGAACTTCTACGAGCAGTACTTC.

The gene calls are TRBV7-9 and TRBJ2-1; TRBD1 agrees at 7 bases. J was trimmed by 0 bases and V by 2 bases; bases with no gene match: 7. Germline CDR1 and CDR2: SEHNR and FQNEAQ (reference sequence). CDR3 size: 17 residues. CDR3 DNA sequence: TGTGCCAGCAGCTTAACCGGGACAGCCCTCTCCTACAATGAGCAGTTCTTC. It encodes CASSLTGTALSYNEQFF.